The clone carrying this TCR beta chain was counted between two and nine times. The antigen is not known. This entry comes from a study of early T cells in non-severe SARS-CoV-2 infection. For the study at large: Sequencing targeted bulk RNA from unsorted whole blood, leaving chains unpaired. Findings of the study overall: Matching results from VDJdb favored anti-spike CD8 responses, leaving private and CD4 specificities undetected.

This CDR3 region has 13 residues. CDR1 LNHDA and CDR2 SQIVND come from the germline V gene (reference sequence). V lost 7 bases and J lost 7, with 14 bases in between. Individual cDNA molecules were tagged with unique molecular identifiers, the study reported. Via MiXCR, TCRdb re-called the 5' RACE reads, giving one row per CDR3 protein. The data contain tens of thousands of distinct CDR3 sequences, 9.5% to 15% of them singletons. The sample taken for sequencing was whole blood. The receptor was isolated from an adult who was a healthcare worker with PCR-confirmed SARS-CoV-2 infection or an uninfected control (not recorded which). The chain employs TRBV19 and TRBJ2-1; D is uncertain. The CDR3 DNA reads as TGTGCCAGTACCGTAGGAACAATTAATGAGCAGTTCTTC. It translates to CASTVGTINEQFF.